These 14 T cell receptor beta chains share one sample of origin, sequenced in a study. TCRdb processed the 5' RACE reads anew with MiXCR; each CDR3 protein has one entry. The table shows roughly 56,000 distinct CDR3 sequences, with 25% to 35% occurring only once. The sequenced material came from tumor-infiltrating naive CD4+ T cells sorted from the breast tumor. Documented subset: naive CD4+ T cells, CD4+CD45RA+CD25-. The receptor set was obtained from a female donor with breast cancer.

In this sample, this clonotype turned up a few times. The junction departs from the called germline gene at one end, perhaps through a read error. CDR3 sequence reads: CASSLRGQGYYNSPLRF. The CDR3 DNA is TGTGCCAGCAGTTTACGGGGACAGGGTTACTATAATTCACCCCTCCGCTTT. The chain carries TRBV27 and TRBJ1-6, with TRBD1 matching 9 bases. This CDR3 spans 17 amino acids. Germline CDR1 is MNHEY and CDR2 is SMNVEV (reference sequence).

The chain recombines TRBV12-3 or TRBV12-4 with TRBJ1-5, with D tentatively TRBD1 (5 bases). The CDR3 is 14 amino acids. The V end was cut by 8 bases, the J end by 7 bases, with 18 bases between. This CDR3 reads CASGPRGGGQPQHF. The CDR3 nucleotides read TGTGCCAGCGGACCTCGGGGGGGAGGGCAGCCCCAGCATTTT.

The sample holds many counts of this clonotype. V gene TRBV5-1 combines with J gene TRBJ1-1, with D hard to call. Between the trimmed V and J ends, which lost 0 bases and 2 bases, there was a span of 14 bases. CDR1 is SGHRS, CDR2 YFSETQ, per germline. This CDR3 contains 16 residues. The CDR3 DNA sequence: TGCGCCAGCAGCTTGGAAGGAACCAGCATCAACACTGAAGCTTTCTTT. It specifies CASSLEGTSINTEAFF.

This chain uses TRBV6-5 with TRBJ2-7, with TRBD2 identical over 8 bases. V lost 4 bases to trimming and J lost 4 bases; unmatched junction nucleotides: 9. The CDR3 length is 15 residues. Per germline, CDR1 MNHEY and CDR2 SVGAGI. The CDR3 sequence is CASSLSGSGIYEQYF. The CDR3 DNA reads as TGTGCCAGCAGTTTAAGCGGGAGTGGGATATACGAGCAGTACTTC.

The J gene is TRBJ1-6, the V gene TRBV2, with a possible D match to TRBD1 (5 bases). The V gene lost 6 bases and the J gene lost 5 bases, with 8 bases spanning the gap. The CDR3 length is 13 residues. In germline, CDR1 is SNHLY, CDR2 FYNNEI. The CDR3: CASSEGHNSPLHF. As DNA, the CDR3 is TGTGCCAGCAGCGAGGGGCATAATTCACCCCTCCACTTT. Supplemented by reference TRBV2 and TRBJ1-6, the full variable domain reads EPEVTQTPSHQVTQMGQEVILRCVPISNHLYFYWYRQILGQKVEFLVSFYNNEISEKSEIFDDQFSVERPDGSNFTLKIRSTKLEDSAMYFCASSEGHNSPLHFGNGTRLTVT.

V usage is TRBV7-3 and J usage is TRBJ2-3; no clear D gene. V was trimmed by 3 bases and J by 0 bases, leaving 4 bases between them. The CDR3 length is 13 residues. CDR1 is SGHTA and CDR2 is FQGTGA in the germline V gene. Written as DNA, the CDR3 is TGTGCCAGCAGCTTGATCAGCACAGATACGCAGTATTTT. As protein: CASSLISTDTQYF.

The chain carries TRBV5-4 and TRBJ2-3, with D possibly being TRBD1 (6 bases). Germline V gene sequence: CDR1 SGHNT, CDR2 YYREEE (reference sequence). Trimming pared 3 bases from V and 9 bases from J, leaving 14 bases between. The CDR3 loop spans 13 amino acids. CDR3 loop: CASSSGQRDTQYF. In DNA, the CDR3 is TGTGCCAGCAGCTCTGGACAGAGGGACACGCAGTATTTT. The variable domain in full, completed from reference TRBV5-4 and TRBJ2-3, reads ETGVTQSPTHLIKTRGQQVTLRCSSQSGHNTVSWYQQALGQGPQFIFQYYREEENGRGNFPPRFSGLQFPNYSSELNVNALELDDSALYLCASSSGQRDTQYFGPGTRLTVL.

The chain uses TRBV24-1 and TRBJ2-7, with a tentative D call TRBD1 (6 bases). This CDR3 has 14 amino acids. Germline lookup yields CDR1 KGHDR and CDR2 SFDVKD. V lost 1 base and J 13 bases, leaving 19 bases between the germline ends. Written as DNA, the CDR3 is TGTGCCACCAGTGATTTAGGACAGACTCGAAGGCTTTACTTC. Translated: CATSDLGQTRRLYF.

This clonotype was seen only a few times. V gene TRBV7-9 combines with J gene TRBJ2-5; no reliable D call. Trimming took 3 bases from V and 2 from J, leaving 7 bases between them. Germline assignment: CDR1 SEHNR and CDR2 FQNEAQ (reference sequence). CDR3 length: 13 residues. This CDR3 reads CASSFNFQETQYF. The CDR3, as DNA: TGTGCCAGCAGCTTTAATTTTCAAGAGACCCAGTACTTC.

This clonotype was found a few times. The chain couples TRBV2 to TRBJ2-7; 13 positions match TRBD2. The length of the CDR3 is 16 residues. Losses at the gene ends were 2 bases for V and 3 bases for J; bases not matched to a gene: 4. Germline lookup yields CDR1 SNHLY and CDR2 FYNNEI. CDR3 coding DNA: TGTGCCAGCAGTGAAACTGGGACTAGCGGGATCTACGAGCAGTACTTC. Its translation is CASSETGTSGIYEQYF.

A remark on this clonotype: One end of the junction does not line up with germline, which may come from a read error. The chain combines TRBV4-2 with TRBJ2-1; D call uncertain. The CDR3 runs to 15 residues. The germline V gene has CDR1 LGHNA and CDR2 YNFKEQ. The CDR3 region is CASSQERNPYNERFF. For the CDR3, the DNA is TGTGCCAGCAGCCAAGAAAGGAACCCCTACAATGAGCGGTTCTTC.

This clonotype has only a few counts. The chain couples TRBV24-1 to TRBJ2-5; D is unclear. Trimming removed 12 bases from V and 4 bases from J, with 11 bases in between. Germline CDR1 KGHDR, CDR2 SFDVKD. The length of the CDR3 is 11 residues. CDR3 protein: CAVGSGETQYF. The CDR3, as DNA: TGTGCCGTGGGGTCGGGAGAGACCCAGTACTTC.

The chain recombines TRBV30 with TRBJ1-1; D is uncertain. The V end was cut by 4 bases, the J end by 0 bases, with 15 bases between. CDR1 GTSNPN and CDR2 SVGIG come from the germline V gene (reference sequence). The CDR3 runs 15 residues. CDR3 amino acids: CAWNGLGFMNTEAFF. The CDR3 bases are TGTGCCTGGAACGGTCTCGGATTCATGAACACTGAAGCTTTCTTT.

This clonotype was counted a few times. This sequence joins TRBV6-2 or TRBV6-3 and TRBJ2-4, with TRBD2 matching over 8 bases. This CDR3 is built from 17 residues. Losses at the gene ends were 4 bases for V and 0 bases for J; bases not matched to a gene: 8. CDR1 is MNHEY and CDR2 is SVGEGT in the germline V gene. CDR3 sequence (DNA): TGTGCCAGCAGTTCCGAGAAGCGGGGGCTAGCCAAAAACATTCAGTACTTC. Translating it yields CASSSEKRGLAKNIQYF.